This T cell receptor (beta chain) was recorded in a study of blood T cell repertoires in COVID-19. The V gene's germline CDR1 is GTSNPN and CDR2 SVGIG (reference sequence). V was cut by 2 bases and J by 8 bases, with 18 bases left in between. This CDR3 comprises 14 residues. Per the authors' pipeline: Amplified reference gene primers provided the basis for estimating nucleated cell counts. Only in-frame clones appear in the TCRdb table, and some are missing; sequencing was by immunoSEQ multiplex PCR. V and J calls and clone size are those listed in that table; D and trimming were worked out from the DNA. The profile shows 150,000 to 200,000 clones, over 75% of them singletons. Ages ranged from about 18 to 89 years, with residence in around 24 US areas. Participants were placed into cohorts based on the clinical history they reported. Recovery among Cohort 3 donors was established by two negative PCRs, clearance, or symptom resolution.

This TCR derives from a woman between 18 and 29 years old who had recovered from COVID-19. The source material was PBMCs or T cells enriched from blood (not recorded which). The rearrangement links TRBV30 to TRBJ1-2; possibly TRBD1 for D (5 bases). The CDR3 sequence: CAWSPRGSVRGYTF. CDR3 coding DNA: TGTGCCTGGAGTCCTCGGGGGAGCGTCCGCGGCTACACCTTC.